Listed here is a single T cell receptor (beta chain). Its antigen is unidentified. The data stem from a study of cytomegalovirus exposure and HLA in healthy donors. Study-wide context: In a later analysis, it was reported that the 120 or so validation repertoires had been produced on the same platform as the roughly 700 repertoires belonging to the first cohort.

The donors were in the approximately 110-subject validation cohort; that cohort was separate from the approximately 670-subject first cohort. Measured with immunoSEQ multiplex PCR; TCRdb has only the in-frame clones, and not every one. In the table there are approximately 300,000 clones, 86% of which are singletons. The CDR3 covers 16 residues. V was clipped by 7 bases and J by 1 base; unmatched bases: 11. Germline CDR1 and CDR2: MNHEY and SMNVEV (reference sequence). Study-wide results and caveats: Among the CMV-associated chains, three were confirmed in vitro as specific for CMV antigens. Subsequent analysis found a tendency for first-cohort TCR clusters to co-occur within the 95 to 150 validation repertoires.

The rearrangement uses TRBV27 and TRBJ2-5, with 8 bases lining up with TRBD2. The receptor was isolated from a woman between 18 and 29 years old in good health and CMV-seronegative. The material sequenced was PBMCs. The CDR3: CASIFSSRGGQETQYF. Written as DNA, the CDR3 is TGTGCCAGCATTTTCTCGAGTCGGGGGGGCCAAGAGACCCAGTACTTC.